The 3 T cell receptor beta chains reported below all come from one sample, sequenced in a study of blood T cell repertoires in COVID-19. The method was immunoSEQ multiplex PCR; TCRdb's version includes in-frame clones alone and lacks a portion of them. Of hundreds of thousands of clones listed, approximately 88% are singletons. The sequenced sample consisted of peripheral blood. Every receptor here comes from a woman aged 25 to 45 with COVID-19, enrolled during active disease.

V and J are TRBV7-2 and TRBJ2-7; tentatively, D is TRBD1 (5 bases). The CDR3 spans 12 residues. Germline V gene data show CDR1 as SGHTA and CDR2 as FQGNSA. Trimming removed 6 bases from V and 4 bases from J, with 10 bases in between. This chain's CDR3 is CASSSPGYEQYF. The CDR3 nucleotides are TGTGCCAGCAGTTCCCCAGGGTACGAGCAGTACTTC.

V is TRBV4-1 and J is TRBJ1-1; weak D call: TRBD1 (5 bases). This CDR3 region has 14 residues. V lost 3 bases, J lost 3 bases, and 11 bases lay in between. Germline V gives CDR1 MGHRA, CDR2 YSYEKL. CDR3: CASSQLGGDTEAFF. CDR3 DNA: TGCGCCAGCAGCCAGCTGGGAGGGGACACTGAAGCTTTCTTT.

This clone was recorded a few times. The rearrangement links TRBV2 to TRBJ1-2, with D maybe TRBD1 (6 bases). The CDR3 contains 14 residues. The V and J ends lost 1 base and 0 bases respectively, with 6 bases between them. Germline lookup yields CDR1 SNHLY and CDR2 FYNNEI. CDR3 loop: CASSEEGANYGYTF. The CDR3 nucleotides read TGTGCCAGCAGTGAAGAGGGGGCTAACTATGGCTACACCTTC.